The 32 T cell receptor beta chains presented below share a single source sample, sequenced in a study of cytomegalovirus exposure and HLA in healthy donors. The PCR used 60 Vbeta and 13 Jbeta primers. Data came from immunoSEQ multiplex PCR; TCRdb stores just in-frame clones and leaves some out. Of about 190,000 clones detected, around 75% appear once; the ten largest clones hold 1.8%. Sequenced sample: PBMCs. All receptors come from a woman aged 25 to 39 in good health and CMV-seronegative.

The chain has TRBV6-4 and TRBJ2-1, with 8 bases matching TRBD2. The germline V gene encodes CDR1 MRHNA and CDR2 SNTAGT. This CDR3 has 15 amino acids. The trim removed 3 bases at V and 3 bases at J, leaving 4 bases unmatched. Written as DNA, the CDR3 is TGTGCCAGCAGTGAAACTAGCGGAGACTACAATGAGCAGTTCTTC. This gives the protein CASSETSGDYNEQFF.

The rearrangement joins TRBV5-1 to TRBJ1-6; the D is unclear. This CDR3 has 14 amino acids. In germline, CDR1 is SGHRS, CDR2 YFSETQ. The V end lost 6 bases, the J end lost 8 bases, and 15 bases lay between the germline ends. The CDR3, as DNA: TGCGCCAGCAAAGTCGAGGGATTCGATTCACCCCTCCACTTT. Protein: CASKVEGFDSPLHF. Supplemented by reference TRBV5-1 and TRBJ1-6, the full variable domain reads KAGVTQTPRYLIKTRGQQVTLSCSPISGHRSVSWYQQTPGQGLQFLFEYFSETQRNKGNFPGRFSGRQFSNSRSEMNVSTLELGDSALYLCASKVEGFDSPLHFGNGTRLTVT.

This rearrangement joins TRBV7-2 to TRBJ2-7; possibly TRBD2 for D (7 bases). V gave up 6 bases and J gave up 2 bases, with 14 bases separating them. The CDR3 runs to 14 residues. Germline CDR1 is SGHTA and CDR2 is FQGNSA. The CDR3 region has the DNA TGTGCCAGCAGTCAGGGGAGGGTTACCTACGAGCAGTACTTC. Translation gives CASSQGRVTYEQYF.

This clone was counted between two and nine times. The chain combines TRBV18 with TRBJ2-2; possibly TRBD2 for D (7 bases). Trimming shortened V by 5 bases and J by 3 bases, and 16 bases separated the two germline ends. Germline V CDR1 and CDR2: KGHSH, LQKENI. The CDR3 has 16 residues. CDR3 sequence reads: CASSNTRGGDTGELFF. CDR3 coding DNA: TGTGCCAGCTCAAACACGAGGGGGGGGGACACCGGGGAGCTGTTTTTT.

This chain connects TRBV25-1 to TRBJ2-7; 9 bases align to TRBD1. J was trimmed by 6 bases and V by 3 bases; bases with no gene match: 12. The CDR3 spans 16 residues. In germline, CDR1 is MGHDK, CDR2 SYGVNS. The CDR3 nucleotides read TGTGCCAGCAGTGACCCCTGGACAGGGGAGTCTGGCGAGCAGTACTTC. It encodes CASSDPWTGESGEQYF.

CDR3 bases: TGTGCCAGCAGCCTATCACGCACAGATACGCAGTATTTT. It encodes CASSLSRTDTQYF. V is TRBV6-6 and J is TRBJ2-3; D uncertain. Germline assignment: CDR1 MNHNY and CDR2 SVGAGI (reference sequence). V was pared by 6 bases and J by 1 base, with 8 bases between. The CDR3 is 13 amino acids.

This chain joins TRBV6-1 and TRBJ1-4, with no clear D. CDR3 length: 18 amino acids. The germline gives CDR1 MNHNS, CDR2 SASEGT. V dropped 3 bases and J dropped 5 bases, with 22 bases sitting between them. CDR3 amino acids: CASSDCPSLLVDNEKLFF. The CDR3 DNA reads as TGTGCCAGCAGTGACTGTCCAAGTCTCCTAGTCGACAATGAAAAACTGTTTTTT.

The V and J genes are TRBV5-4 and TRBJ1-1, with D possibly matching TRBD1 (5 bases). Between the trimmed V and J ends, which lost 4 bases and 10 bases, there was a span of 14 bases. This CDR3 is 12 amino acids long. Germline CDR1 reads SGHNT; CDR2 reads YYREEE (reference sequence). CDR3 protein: CASSSNGAAAFF. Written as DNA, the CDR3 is TGTGCCAGCAGCAGCAATGGGGCGGCAGCTTTCTTT.

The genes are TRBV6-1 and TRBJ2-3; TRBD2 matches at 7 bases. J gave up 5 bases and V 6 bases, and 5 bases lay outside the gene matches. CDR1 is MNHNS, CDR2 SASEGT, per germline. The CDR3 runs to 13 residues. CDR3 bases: TGTGCCAGCAGAAGACTAGCCGGAGATACGCAGTATTTT. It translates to CASRRLAGDTQYF.

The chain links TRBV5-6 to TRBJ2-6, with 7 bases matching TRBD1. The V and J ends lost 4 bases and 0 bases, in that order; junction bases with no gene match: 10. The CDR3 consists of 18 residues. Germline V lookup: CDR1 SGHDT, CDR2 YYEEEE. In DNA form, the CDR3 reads TGTGCCAGCAGCCCGCCTGACAGGGTAAACTCTGGGGCCAACGTCCTGACTTTC. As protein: CASSPPDRVNSGANVLTF.

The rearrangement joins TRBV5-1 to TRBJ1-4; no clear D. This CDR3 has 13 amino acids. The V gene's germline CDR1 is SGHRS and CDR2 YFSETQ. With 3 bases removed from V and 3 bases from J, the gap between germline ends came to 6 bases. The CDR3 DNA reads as TGCGCCAGCAGCTACGGGGCTAATGAAAAACTGTTTTTT. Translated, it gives CASSYGANEKLFF.

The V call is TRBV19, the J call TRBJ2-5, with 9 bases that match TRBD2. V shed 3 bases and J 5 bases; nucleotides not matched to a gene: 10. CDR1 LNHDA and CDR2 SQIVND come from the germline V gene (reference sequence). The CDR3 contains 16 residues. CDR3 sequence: CASSMSLAGIFETQYF. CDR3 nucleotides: TGTGCCAGTAGTATGTCTCTAGCGGGAATCTTCGAGACCCAGTACTTC.

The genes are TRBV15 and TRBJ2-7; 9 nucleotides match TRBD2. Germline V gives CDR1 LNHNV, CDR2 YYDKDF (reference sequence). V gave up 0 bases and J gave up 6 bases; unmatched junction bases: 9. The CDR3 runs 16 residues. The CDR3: CATSREAGGRGGEQYF. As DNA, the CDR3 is TGTGCCACCAGCAGAGAGGCGGGAGGGAGGGGGGGCGAGCAGTACTTC.

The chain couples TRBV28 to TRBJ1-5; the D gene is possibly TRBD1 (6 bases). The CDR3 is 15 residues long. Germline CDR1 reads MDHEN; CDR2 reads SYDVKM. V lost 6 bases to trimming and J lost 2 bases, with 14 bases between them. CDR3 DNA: TGTGCCAGCAGCCTGACGGGGGGCCGCAATCAGCCCCAGCATTTT. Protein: CASSLTGGRNQPQHF.

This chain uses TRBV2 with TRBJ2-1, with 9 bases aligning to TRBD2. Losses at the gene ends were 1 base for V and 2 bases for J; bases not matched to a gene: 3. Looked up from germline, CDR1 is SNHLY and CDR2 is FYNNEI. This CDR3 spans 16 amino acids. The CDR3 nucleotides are TGTGCCAGCAGTGAAGTGGGCGGGGGGGCCTACAATGAGCAGTTCTTC. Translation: CASSEVGGGAYNEQFF.

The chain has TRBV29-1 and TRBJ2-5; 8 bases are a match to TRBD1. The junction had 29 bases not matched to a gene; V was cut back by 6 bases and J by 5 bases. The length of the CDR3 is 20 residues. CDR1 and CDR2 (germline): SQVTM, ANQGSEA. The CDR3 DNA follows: TGCAGCGTCAAGAAAACGGGCGGCGTGCAGGGGGCGATAAGGCTTGAGACCCAGTACTTC. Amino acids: CSVKKTGGVQGAIRLETQYF.

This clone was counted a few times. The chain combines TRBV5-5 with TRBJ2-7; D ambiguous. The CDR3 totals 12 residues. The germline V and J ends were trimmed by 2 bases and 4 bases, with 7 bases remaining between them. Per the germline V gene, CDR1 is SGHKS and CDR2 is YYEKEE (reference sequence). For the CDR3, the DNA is TGTGCCAGCAGCTTTCTCCAGTACGAGCAGTACTTC. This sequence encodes CASSFLQYEQYF.

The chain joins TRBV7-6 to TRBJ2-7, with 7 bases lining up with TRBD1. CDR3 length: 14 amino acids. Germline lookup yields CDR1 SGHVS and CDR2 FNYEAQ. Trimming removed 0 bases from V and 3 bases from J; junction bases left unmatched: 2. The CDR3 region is CASSLATGFYEQYF. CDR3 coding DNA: TGTGCCAGCAGCTTAGCGACAGGGTTCTACGAGCAGTACTTC.

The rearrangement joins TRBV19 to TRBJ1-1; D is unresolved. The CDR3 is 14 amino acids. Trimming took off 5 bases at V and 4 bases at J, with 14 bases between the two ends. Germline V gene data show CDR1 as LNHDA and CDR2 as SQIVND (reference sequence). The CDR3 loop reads CASSPILSGTEAFF. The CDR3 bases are TGTGCCAGTAGTCCTATCTTATCGGGCACTGAAGCTTTCTTT.

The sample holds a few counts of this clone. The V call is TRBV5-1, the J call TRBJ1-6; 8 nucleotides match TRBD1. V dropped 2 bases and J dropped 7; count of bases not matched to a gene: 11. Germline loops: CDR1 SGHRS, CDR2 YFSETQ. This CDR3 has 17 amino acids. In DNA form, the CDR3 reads TGCGCCAGCAGCTTTGGCCCAGGGGGCGGCAGGAATTCACCCCTCCACTTT. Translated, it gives CASSFGPGGGRNSPLHF.

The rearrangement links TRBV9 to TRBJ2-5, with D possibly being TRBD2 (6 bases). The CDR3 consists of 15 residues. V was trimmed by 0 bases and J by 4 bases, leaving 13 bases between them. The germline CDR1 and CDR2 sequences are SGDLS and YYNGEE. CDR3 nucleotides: TGTGCCAGCAGCGTAGATAAGTTAGCGGCAGAGACCCAGTACTTC. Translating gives CASSVDKLAAETQYF.

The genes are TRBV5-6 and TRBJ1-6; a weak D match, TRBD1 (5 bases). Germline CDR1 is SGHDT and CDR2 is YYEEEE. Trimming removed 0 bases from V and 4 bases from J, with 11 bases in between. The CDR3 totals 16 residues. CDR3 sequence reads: CASSLEEGHYNSPLHF. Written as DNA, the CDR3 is TGTGCCAGCAGCTTGGAGGAAGGACATTATAATTCACCCCTCCACTTT.

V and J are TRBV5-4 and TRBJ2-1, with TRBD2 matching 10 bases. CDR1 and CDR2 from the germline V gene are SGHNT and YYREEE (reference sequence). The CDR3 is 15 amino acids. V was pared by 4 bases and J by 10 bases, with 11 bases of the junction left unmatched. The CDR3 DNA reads TGTGCCAGCAGCCCGGTGCTAGCGGGGGCGAGGGAGCAGTTCTTC. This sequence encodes CASSPVLAGAREQFF.

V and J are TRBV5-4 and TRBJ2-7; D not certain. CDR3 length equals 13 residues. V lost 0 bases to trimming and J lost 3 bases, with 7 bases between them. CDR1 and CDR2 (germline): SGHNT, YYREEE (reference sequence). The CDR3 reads CASSLDPGYEQYF. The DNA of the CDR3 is TGTGCCAGCAGCTTGGACCCGGGCTACGAGCAGTACTTC.

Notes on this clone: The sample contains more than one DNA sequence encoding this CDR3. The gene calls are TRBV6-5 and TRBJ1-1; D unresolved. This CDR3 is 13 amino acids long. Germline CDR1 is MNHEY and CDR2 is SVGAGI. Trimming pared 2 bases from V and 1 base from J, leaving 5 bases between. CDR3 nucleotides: TGTGCCAGCAGTTACGAGGGGAACACTGAAGCTTTCTTT. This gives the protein CASSYEGNTEAFF.

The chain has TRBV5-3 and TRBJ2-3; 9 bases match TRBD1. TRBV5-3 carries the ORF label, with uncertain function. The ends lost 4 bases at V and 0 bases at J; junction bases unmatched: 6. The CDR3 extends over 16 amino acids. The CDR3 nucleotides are TGTGCCAGAAGCAACCGGGACAGGGCTAGCACAGATACGCAGTATTTT. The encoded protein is CARSNRDRASTDTQYF.

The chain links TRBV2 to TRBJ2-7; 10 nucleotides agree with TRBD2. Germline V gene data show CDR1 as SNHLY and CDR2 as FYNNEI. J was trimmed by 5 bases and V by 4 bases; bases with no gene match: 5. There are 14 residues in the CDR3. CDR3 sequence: CASSGAGGQNEQYF. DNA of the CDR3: TGTGCCAGCAGTGGAGCGGGGGGGCAAAACGAGCAGTACTTC.

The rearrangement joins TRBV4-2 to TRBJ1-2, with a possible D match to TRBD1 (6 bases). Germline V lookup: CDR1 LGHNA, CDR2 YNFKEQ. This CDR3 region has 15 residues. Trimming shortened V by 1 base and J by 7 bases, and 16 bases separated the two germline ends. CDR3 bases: TGTGCCAGCAGCCAAGGTGGGCTTGGGGGGGCTGGCTACACCTTC. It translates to CASSQGGLGGAGYTF.

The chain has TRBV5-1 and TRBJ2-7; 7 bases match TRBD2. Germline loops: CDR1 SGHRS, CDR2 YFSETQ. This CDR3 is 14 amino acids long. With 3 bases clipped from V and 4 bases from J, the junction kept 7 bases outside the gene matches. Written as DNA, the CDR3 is TGCGCCAGCAGCTCTGGGGGGGGACGTTACGAGCAGTACTTC. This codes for CASSSGGGRYEQYF.

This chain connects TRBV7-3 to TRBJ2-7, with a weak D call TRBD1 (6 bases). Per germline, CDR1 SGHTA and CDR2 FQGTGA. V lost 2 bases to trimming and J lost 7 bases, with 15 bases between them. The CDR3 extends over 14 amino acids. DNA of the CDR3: TGTGCCAGCAGCTTATCCCCAGGGGTGGGGGAGCAGTACTTC. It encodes CASSLSPGVGEQYF.

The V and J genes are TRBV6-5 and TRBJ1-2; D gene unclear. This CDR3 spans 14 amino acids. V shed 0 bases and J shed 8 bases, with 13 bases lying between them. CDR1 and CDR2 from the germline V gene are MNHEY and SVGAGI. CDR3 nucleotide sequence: TGTGCCAGCAGTTACTCTGTGCAAACTAGGGGCTACACCTTC. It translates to CASSYSVQTRGYTF.

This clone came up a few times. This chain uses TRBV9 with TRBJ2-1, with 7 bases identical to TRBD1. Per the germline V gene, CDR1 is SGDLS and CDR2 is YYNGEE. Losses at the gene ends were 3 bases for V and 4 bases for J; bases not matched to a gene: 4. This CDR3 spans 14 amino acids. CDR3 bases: TGTGCCAGCAGCGCGAGGACAGGATACAATGAGCAGTTCTTC. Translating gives CASSARTGYNEQFF.